The clone carrying this TCR beta chain was detected a few times. The germline gives CDR1 LNHDA, CDR2 SQIVND (reference sequence). V shed 3 bases and J 2 bases; nucleotides not matched to a gene: 6. This CDR3 has 15 amino acids. This sample is drawn from a study of cytomegalovirus exposure and HLA in healthy donors. PCR employed 60 Vbeta and 13 Jbeta primers. The data were produced by immunoSEQ multiplex PCR, yet TCRdb's version contains in-frame clones alone and is incomplete. Of around 130,000 clones listed, 8.5% are singletons. Sequencing was carried out using PBMCs. This chain links TRBV19 with TRBJ2-5; TRBD1 matches at 7 bases. This TCR was sampled from a man aged 35 to 55 in good health and CMV-seronegative. CDR3 sequence reads: CASSIWSGGQETQYF. For the CDR3, the DNA is TGTGCCAGTAGTATTTGGTCAGGGGGTCAAGAGACCCAGTACTTC.